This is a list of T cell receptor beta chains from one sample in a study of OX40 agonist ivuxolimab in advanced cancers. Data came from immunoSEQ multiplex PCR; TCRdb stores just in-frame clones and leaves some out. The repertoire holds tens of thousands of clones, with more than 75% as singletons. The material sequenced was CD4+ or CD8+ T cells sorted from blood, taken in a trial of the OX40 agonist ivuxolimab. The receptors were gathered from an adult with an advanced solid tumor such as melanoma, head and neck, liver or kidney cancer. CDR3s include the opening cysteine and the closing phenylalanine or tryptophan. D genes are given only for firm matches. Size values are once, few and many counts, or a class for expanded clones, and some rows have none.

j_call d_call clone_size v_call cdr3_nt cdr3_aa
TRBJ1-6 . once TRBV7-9 TGTGCCAGCAGCTTAGTGGACGGTGGAAATTCACCCCTCCACTTT CASSLVDGGNSPLHF
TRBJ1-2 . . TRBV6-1 TGTGCCAGCAGGAACTATGGCTACACCTTC CASRNYGYTF
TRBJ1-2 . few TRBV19 TGTGCCAGTAGTGACGGTATATCTGGCTACACCTTC CASSDGISGYTF
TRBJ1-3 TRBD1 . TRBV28 TGTGCCAGCAGTTTGGTGGGACAGGGACACTTAAACACCATATATTTT CASSLVGQGHLNTIYF
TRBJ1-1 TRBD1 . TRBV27 TGTGCCAGCAGCGGGGGCCAGACAGGGTGGATCGCTGAAGCTTTCTTT CASSGGQTGWIAEAFF
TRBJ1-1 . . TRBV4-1 TGCGCCAGCAGCCAAGATGAGGTGAGGGGATGGAACGTGAACACTGAAGCTTTCTTT CASSQDEVRGWNVNTEAFF
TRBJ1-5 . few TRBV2 TGTGCCAGCAGTGTTGTGTTGGCTGCCGCTTATAGCAATCAGCCCCAGCATTTT CASSVVLAAAYSNQPQHF
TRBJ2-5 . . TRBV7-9 TGTGCCAGCAGCCCAAAGGGACGTACTCAAGAGACCCAGTACTTC CASSPKGRTQETQYF
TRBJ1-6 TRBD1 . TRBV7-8 TGTGCCAGCAGCTTAGAGGTTATGCTGACAGGGACCAATTCACCCCTCCACTTT CASSLEVMLTGTNSPLHF
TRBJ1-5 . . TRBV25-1 TGTGCCAGCAGTCCCCCGGGTCGCGGCAATCAGCCCCAGCATTTT CASSPPGRGNQPQHF
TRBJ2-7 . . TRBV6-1 TGTGCCAGCAGTGAAGGAGGGCGGTCCTACGAGCAGTACTTC CASSEGGRSYEQYF
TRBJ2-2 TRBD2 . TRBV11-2 TGTGCCAGCAGCTTAGTACTAGCGGGAGGTGCCGGGGAGCTGTTTTTT CASSLVLAGGAGELFF
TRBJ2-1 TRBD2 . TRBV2 TGTGCCAGCACCGGGGGGACCTACAATGAGCAGTTCTTC CASTGGTYNEQFF
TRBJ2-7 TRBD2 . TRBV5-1 TGCGCCAGCAGCGAAGGACTAGCGGGCCCGAGTGGGGCCTACGAGCAGTACTTC CASSEGLAGPSGAYEQYF
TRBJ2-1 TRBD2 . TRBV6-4 TGTGCCAGCAGCCCGACTAGCGGGAGTACGGATGAGCAGTTCTTC CASSPTSGSTDEQFF
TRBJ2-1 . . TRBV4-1 TGCGCCAGCAGCCCCTGGGGGTTGGCAGTCAATGAGCAGTTCTTC CASSPWGLAVNEQFF
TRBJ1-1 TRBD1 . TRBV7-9 TGTGCCAGCAGCTTCTCCGACAGGGCAGGGGTCGACGCTTTCTTT CASSFSDRAGVDAFF
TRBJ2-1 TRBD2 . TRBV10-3 TGTGCCATCAGTGAGCGGGGGAGGGCGGGCGTCAATGAGCAGTTCTTC CAISERGRAGVNEQFF
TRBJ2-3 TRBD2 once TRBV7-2 TGTGCCAGCACCCTTAGCGGGAGGGCCTTCGATACGCAGTATTTT CASTLSGRAFDTQYF
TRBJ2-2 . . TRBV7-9 TGTGCCAGCAGCTCCGATGGGGGAAACACCGGGGAGCTGTTTTTT CASSSDGGNTGELFF
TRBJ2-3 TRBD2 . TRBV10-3 TGTGCCATCAGCGCAACTAGCGTAAGCACAGATACGCAGTATTTT CAISATSVSTDTQYF
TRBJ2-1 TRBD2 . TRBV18 TGTGCCAGCTCTCCTCGACTAGCGGGAGGCAATGAGCAGTTCTTC CASSPRLAGGNEQFF
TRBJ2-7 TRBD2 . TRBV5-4 TGTGCCAGCAGCGGGGGGCTAGCGGGAGGCGCTGCCTACGAGCAGTACTTC CASSGGLAGGAAYEQYF
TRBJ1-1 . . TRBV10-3 TGTGCCATCAGTGAGTCCCGGGAGACTGAAGCTTTCTTT CAISESRETEAFF
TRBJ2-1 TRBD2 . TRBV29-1 TGCAGCTCCGGGACTAGCGGGAGTAATGAGCAGTTCTTC CSSGTSGSNEQFF
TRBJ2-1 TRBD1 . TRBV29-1 TGCAGCGTTGAAGATCGGCGACAGGGCAATGAGCAGTTCTTC CSVEDRRQGNEQFF
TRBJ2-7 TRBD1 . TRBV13 TGTGCCAGCAGCTCTAAATCGGGACAGGGGCCCTACGAGCAGTACTTC CASSSKSGQGPYEQYF
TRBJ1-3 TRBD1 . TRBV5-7 TGTGCCAGCAGCCATGGGACAGTCTCTGGAAACACCATATATTTT CASSHGTVSGNTIYF
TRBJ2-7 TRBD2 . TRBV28 TGTGCCAGCAGCCCCGGGACTAGCGTTACCTACGAGCAGTACTTC CASSPGTSVTYEQYF
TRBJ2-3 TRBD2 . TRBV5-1 TGCGCCAGCAGCCCTCGAGGACTAGCGGAAAACACAGATACGCAGTATTTT CASSPRGLAENTDTQYF